Listed below are T cell receptor beta chains from one sample, sequenced in a study of cytomegalovirus exposure and HLA in healthy donors. Libraries were prepared by immunoSEQ multiplex PCR; TCRdb keeps only in-frame clonotypes and omits some of them. The table includes some 60,000 clones, about 96% detected once. The sequencing sample was made of PBMCs. These receptors were obtained from a man between 18 and 29 years old in good health and CMV-seronegative. The CDR3 runs from the conserved cysteine through the conserved F or W. D genes are given only for firm matches. Where a row states a size, it is once, few, many or the class of an expanded clone; other rows omit it.

J | V | size | D | DNA | CDR3
TRBJ2-7 | TRBV11-3 | . | TRBD2 | TGTGCCAGCAGCGGCGGGACTAGCGGTTTTCCCTACGAGCAGTACTTC | CASSGGTSGFPYEQYF
TRBJ1-4 | TRBV5-1 | . | . | TGCGCCAGCAGACAGGACGGTCTAGAAAAACTGTTTTTT | CASRQDGLEKLFF
TRBJ2-5 | TRBV30 | . | TRBD2 | TGTGCCTGGAGCACACTAGCGGGAGAGACCCAGTACTTC | CAWSTLAGETQYF
TRBJ2-1 | TRBV7-9 | . | TRBD2 | TGTGCCAGCAGCCCAACAAAGGGGAGTAGCGGGAGTTCTCTTGAGCAGTTCTTC | CASSPTKGSSGSSLEQFF
TRBJ2-1 | TRBV27 | . | TRBD2 | TGTGCCAGCAACCCGTTAAGCGGGGAAAATGAGCAGTTCTTC | CASNPLSGENEQFF
TRBJ2-1 | TRBV7-2 | once | . | TGTGCCAGCAGCTTAGCCGGGGGTCCTCTCTCCTACAATGAGCAGTTCTTC | CASSLAGGPLSYNEQFF
TRBJ1-1 | TRBV7-9 | . | . | TGTGCCAGCACGGGCGCGGGGCAGGAAGCTTTCTTT | CASTGAGQEAFF
TRBJ1-2 | TRBV5-6 | . | TRBD1 | TGTGCCAGCAGCTTGCCGACAGGGAACTATGGCTACACCTTC | CASSLPTGNYGYTF
TRBJ2-7 | TRBV6-1 | . | . | TGTGCCAGCAATTGGCCGGGGTCTCACGAGCAGTACTTC | CASNWPGSHEQYF
TRBJ2-1 | TRBV6-1 | . | TRBD1 | TGTGCCAGCAGACCGGGACAGGGGTTAAATGAGCAGTTCTTC | CASRPGQGLNEQFF
TRBJ2-3 | TRBV7-2 | . | . | TGTGCCAGCAGCTCAACCGGTAGCGATACGCAGTATTTT | CASSSTGSDTQYF
TRBJ2-3 | TRBV19 | . | TRBD1 | TGTGCCAGTAGTCCGTTGGACAGGGGGGGAGATACGCAGTATTTT | CASSPLDRGGDTQYF
TRBJ1-5 | TRBV6-5 | . | . | TGTGCCAGCAGTTCCAATTCGGGGGGCAATCAGCCCCAGCATTTT | CASSSNSGGNQPQHF
TRBJ1-2 | TRBV6-5 | . | . | TGTGCCAGCAGGTCCCCAACGGGGGTAGGGGGCTACACCTTC | CASRSPTGVGGYTF
TRBJ2-1 | TRBV4-3 | . | TRBD2 | TGCGCCAGCAGCCAAACTAGCGGGAGTTTCGACAATGAGCAGTTCTTC | CASSQTSGSFDNEQFF
TRBJ2-7 | TRBV19 | . | TRBD2 | TGTGCCAGTAGCCTCCTAGTTGGTAGCGGGACCTCCTACGAGCAGTACTTC | CASSLLVGSGTSYEQYF
TRBJ2-3 | TRBV28 | . | . | TGTGCCAGCAGAAGACGCGGAGTGACGGATACGCAGTATTTT | CASRRRGVTDTQYF
TRBJ2-7 | TRBV4-2 | . | . | TGTGCCAGCAGCCAAGTCACAGCGGTTACCTACGAGCAGTACTTC | CASSQVTAVTYEQYF
TRBJ2-2 | TRBV28 | . | . | TGTGCCAGCAGCAGGGGGACGGGAGGGCCTTCCGGGGAGCTGTTTTTT | CASSRGTGGPSGELFF
TRBJ1-5 | TRBV27 | . | . | TGTGCCAGCAGTGGGACACCCGGCAATCAGCCCCAGCATTTT | CASSGTPGNQPQHF
TRBJ2-1 | TRBV4-3 | . | TRBD2 | TGCGCCAGCAGCCGATTAGGGCGGACTAGCGGGGGTAATGAGCAGTTCTTC | CASSRLGRTSGGNEQFF
TRBJ1-5 | TRBV18 | . | . | TGTGCCAGCTCAGGCGGGATGAGCAATCAGCCCCAGCATTTT | CASSGGMSNQPQHF
TRBJ2-5 | TRBV29-1 | . | . | TGCAGCGTTGCGGGTGGAGAGACCCAGTACTTC | CSVAGGETQYF
TRBJ1-2 | TRBV6-1 | . | . | TGTGCCAGCAGTGAGTCGGGGAAAGGCACCTTC | CASSESGKGTF
TRBJ2-7 | TRBV5-1 | . | . | TGCGCCAGCAGCCCGGATGATACTAGTTTATCCTACGAGCAGTACTTC | CASSPDDTSLSYEQYF
TRBJ2-1 | TRBV18 | . | TRBD2 | TGTGCCAGCTCACAGCTAGCGGGAGAGCACAATGAGCAGTTCTTC | CASSQLAGEHNEQFF
TRBJ2-5 | TRBV7-9 | . | TRBD1 | TGTGCCAGCAGACCCCGGGACAGGGGGCAAGAGACCCAGTACTTC | CASRPRDRGQETQYF
TRBJ2-1 | TRBV15 | . | TRBD2 | TGTGCCACCAGCAGAGGACTAGCGGGGGGCAATGAGCAGTTCTTC | CATSRGLAGGNEQFF
TRBJ2-1 | TRBV19 | once | TRBD2 | TGTGCCAGTAGTATAGATGCCCCAACTAGCGGTACCTACAATGAGCAGTTCTTC | CASSIDAPTSGTYNEQFF
TRBJ2-5 | TRBV11-2 | . | TRBD1 | TGTGCCAGTGCCGGGACAGGGGCTACGCAAGAGACCCAGTACTTC | CASAGTGATQETQYF
TRBJ2-7 | TRBV5-5 | . | . | TGTGCCAGCAGCTTGGATAGCGGCCTGTCCTACGAGCAGTACTTC | CASSLDSGLSYEQYF
TRBJ2-7 | TRBV6-1 | . | TRBD1 | TGTGCCAGCACCGACAGGGCTGTTAAGGAGCAGTACTTC | CASTDRAVKEQYF
TRBJ2-2 | TRBV4-1 | once | TRBD2 | TGCGCCAGCAGACGAATAGCGGGAGACCGGGAGCTGTTTTTT | CASRRIAGDRELFF
TRBJ2-7 | TRBV5-4 | . | . | TGTGCCAGCAGCTCCCAGGACACAGCCTACGAGCAGTACTTC | CASSSQDTAYEQYF
TRBJ2-1 | TRBV28 | . | TRBD1 | TGTGCCAGCAGCCCCGGGACAGGGGGTGATGAGCAGTTCTTC | CASSPGTGGDEQFF
TRBJ2-3 | TRBV10-2 | . | TRBD2 | TGCGCCAGCAGTACGACTAGCGGGGTCTTCACAGATACGCAGTATTTT | CASSTTSGVFTDTQYF
TRBJ2-2 | TRBV7-9 | . | . | TGTGCCAGCAGAGATCGCGCCAGGCTCGGCGGGGAGCTGTTTTTT | CASRDRARLGGELFF
TRBJ1-1 | TRBV27 | . | . | TGTGCCAGCGGGCAGGGTAGGGCTGAAGCTTTCTTT | CASGQGRAEAFF
TRBJ1-2 | TRBV28 | . | TRBD1 | TGTGCCAGCAAACCCTTCAGACAGGGGGCGCGGGGCTACACCTTC | CASKPFRQGARGYTF
TRBJ2-7 | TRBV5-1 | once | . | TGCGCCAGCAGATATAGCGGAAGGGGCTCCTACGAGCAGTACTTC | CASRYSGRGSYEQYF
TRBJ2-7 | TRBV27 | . | . | TGTGCCAGCGGTCAGGGTGTATCCGAGCAGTACTTC | CASGQGVSEQYF
TRBJ2-3 | TRBV10-2 | once | TRBD2 | TGCGCCAGCAGTGAGAGACCCAGCGGGAGAAGAACAGATACGCAGTATTTT | CASSERPSGRRTDTQYF
TRBJ1-4 | TRBV28 | . | TRBD1 | TGTGCCAGCAGTTTGGTGACAGGGGAACCTAATGAAAAACTGTTTTTT | CASSLVTGEPNEKLFF
TRBJ2-3 | TRBV28 | few | . | TGTGCCAGCAGTACCCGAACGCCTGCCTACACAGATACGCAGTATTTT | CASSTRTPAYTDTQYF
TRBJ1-1 | TRBV5-1 | . | TRBD1 | TGCGCCAGCAGCGAGGACAGGACTATGGCTTTCTTT | CASSEDRTMAFF
TRBJ2-3 | TRBV18 | . | TRBD2 | TGTGCCAGCTCACCTAGCGGGGGAAGCACAGATACGCAGTATTTT | CASSPSGGSTDTQYF
TRBJ1-5 | TRBV29-1 | . | TRBD1 | TGCAGCGTTGATATAACAGGGGACCCCAATCAGCCCCAGCATTTT | CSVDITGDPNQPQHF
TRBJ2-1 | TRBV6-1 | . | TRBD2 | TGTGCCAGCAGTGAGACGGGACTAGCGGCGTACAATGAGCAGTTCTTC | CASSETGLAAYNEQFF
TRBJ2-7 | TRBV5-1 | . | TRBD1 | TGCGCCAGCAGCTCAGGACAGGGACTGGACGAGCAGTACTTC | CASSSGQGLDEQYF
TRBJ2-5 | TRBV15 | . | . | TGTGCCACCAGCATAAGACAATTTCAAGAGACCCAGTACTTC | CATSIRQFQETQYF
TRBJ1-1 | TRBV2 | . | . | TGTGCCAGCAGCGAGAGGGGGAAGAACACTGAAGCTTTCTTT | CASSERGKNTEAFF
TRBJ2-2 | TRBV7-7 | . | TRBD2 | TGTGCTAGCAGCTTACTAGCGGGAGTTACCAACACCGGGGAGCTGTTTTTT | CASSLLAGVTNTGELFF
TRBJ2-1 | TRBV6-1 | once | TRBD2 | TGTGCCAGCGGGCCTCTAGCGGGAGACTACAATGAGCAGTTCTTC | CASGPLAGDYNEQFF
TRBJ2-7 | TRBV28 | . | TRBD2 | TGTGCCAGCCGCACTAGCGGGAGGGCCTACGAGCAGTACTTC | CASRTSGRAYEQYF
TRBJ2-7 | TRBV7-8 | . | TRBD1 | TGTGCCAGCAGCTTGCGTGGGACAGGGGACTACCCTTGGTCCTACGAGCAGTACTTC | CASSLRGTGDYPWSYEQYF
TRBJ2-1 | TRBV7-9 | . | . | TGTGCCAGCAGCTCAAACGGGAATGAGCAGTTCTTC | CASSSNGNEQFF
TRBJ2-3 | TRBV9 | . | . | TGTGCCAGCAGCTACTTGGGGGGAATTGCAGATACGCAGTATTTT | CASSYLGGIADTQYF